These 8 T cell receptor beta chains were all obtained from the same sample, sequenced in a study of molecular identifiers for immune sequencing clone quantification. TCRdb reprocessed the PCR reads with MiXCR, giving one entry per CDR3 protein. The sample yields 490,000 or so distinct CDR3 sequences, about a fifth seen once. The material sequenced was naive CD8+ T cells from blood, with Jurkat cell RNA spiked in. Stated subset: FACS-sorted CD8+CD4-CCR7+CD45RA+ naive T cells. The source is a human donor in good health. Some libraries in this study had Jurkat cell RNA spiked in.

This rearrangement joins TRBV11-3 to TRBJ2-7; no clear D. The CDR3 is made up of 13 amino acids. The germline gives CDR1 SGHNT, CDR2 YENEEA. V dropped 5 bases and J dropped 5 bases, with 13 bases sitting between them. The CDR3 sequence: CASSPLYGDEQYF. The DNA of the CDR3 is TGTGCCAGCAGCCCCCTATACGGCGACGAGCAGTACTTC. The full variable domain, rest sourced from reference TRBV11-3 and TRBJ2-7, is EAGVVQSPRYKIIEKKQPVAFWCNPISGHNTLYWYLQNLGQGPELLIRYENEEAVDDSQLPKDRFSAERLKGVDSTLKIQPAELGDSAVYLCASSPLYGDEQYFGPGTRLTVT.

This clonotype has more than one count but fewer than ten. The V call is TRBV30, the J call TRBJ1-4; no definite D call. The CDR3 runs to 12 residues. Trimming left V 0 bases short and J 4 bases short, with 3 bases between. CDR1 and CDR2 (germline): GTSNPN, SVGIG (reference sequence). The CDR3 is CAWSVYNEKLFF. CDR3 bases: TGTGCCTGGAGTGTGTATAATGAAAAACTGTTTTTT. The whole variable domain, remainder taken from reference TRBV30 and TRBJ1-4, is SQTIHQWPATLVQPVGSPLSLECTVEGTSNPNLYWYRQAAGRGLQLLFYSVGIGQISSEVPQNLSASRPQDRQFILSSKKLLLSDSGFYLCAWSVYNEKLFFGSGTQLSVL.

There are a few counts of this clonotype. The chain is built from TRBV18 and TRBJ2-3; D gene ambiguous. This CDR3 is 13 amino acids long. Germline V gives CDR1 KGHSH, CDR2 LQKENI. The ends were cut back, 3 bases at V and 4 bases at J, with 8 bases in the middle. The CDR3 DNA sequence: TGTGCCAGCTCACCCCGGGTCTCAGATACGCAGTATTTT. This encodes CASSPRVSDTQYF.

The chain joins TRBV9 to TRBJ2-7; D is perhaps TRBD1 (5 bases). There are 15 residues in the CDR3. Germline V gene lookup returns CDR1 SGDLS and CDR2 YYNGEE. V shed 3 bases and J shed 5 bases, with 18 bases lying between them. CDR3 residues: CASSGSQGFLNEQYF. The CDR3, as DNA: TGTGCCAGCAGCGGATCTCAGGGTTTCCTCAACGAGCAGTACTTC.

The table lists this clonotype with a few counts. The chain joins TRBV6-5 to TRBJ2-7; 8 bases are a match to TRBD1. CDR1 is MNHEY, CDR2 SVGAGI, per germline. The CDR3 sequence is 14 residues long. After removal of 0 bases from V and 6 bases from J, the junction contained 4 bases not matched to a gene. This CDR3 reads CASSYSAGGFEQYF. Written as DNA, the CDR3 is TGTGCCAGCAGTTACTCAGCAGGGGGCTTCGAGCAGTACTTC.

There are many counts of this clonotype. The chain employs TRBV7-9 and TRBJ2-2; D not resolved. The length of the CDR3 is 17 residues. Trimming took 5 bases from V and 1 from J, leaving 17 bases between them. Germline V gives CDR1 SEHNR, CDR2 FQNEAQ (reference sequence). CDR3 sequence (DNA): TGTGCCAGCAGCGACCCCTTAGAGAGACTGAACACCGGGGAGCTGTTTTTT. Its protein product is CASSDPLERLNTGELFF.

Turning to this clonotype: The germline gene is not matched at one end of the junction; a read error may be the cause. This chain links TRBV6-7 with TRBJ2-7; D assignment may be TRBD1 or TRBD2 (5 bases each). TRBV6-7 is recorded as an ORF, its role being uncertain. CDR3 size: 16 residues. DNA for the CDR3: TGTGCCGGCAGCCCGCTCTTTCCCGGGGCTTACTACGAGCAGTACTTC. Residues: CAGSPLFPGAYYEQYF.

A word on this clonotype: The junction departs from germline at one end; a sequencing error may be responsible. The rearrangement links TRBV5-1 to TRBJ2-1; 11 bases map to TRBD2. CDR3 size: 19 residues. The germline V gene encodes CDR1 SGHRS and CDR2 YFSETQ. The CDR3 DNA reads TGCGCCGGCAGCTTTACCGGGGCTAGCGGGGGGAGCTCCTACAATGAGCAGTTCTTC. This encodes CAGSFTGASGGSSYNEQFF.